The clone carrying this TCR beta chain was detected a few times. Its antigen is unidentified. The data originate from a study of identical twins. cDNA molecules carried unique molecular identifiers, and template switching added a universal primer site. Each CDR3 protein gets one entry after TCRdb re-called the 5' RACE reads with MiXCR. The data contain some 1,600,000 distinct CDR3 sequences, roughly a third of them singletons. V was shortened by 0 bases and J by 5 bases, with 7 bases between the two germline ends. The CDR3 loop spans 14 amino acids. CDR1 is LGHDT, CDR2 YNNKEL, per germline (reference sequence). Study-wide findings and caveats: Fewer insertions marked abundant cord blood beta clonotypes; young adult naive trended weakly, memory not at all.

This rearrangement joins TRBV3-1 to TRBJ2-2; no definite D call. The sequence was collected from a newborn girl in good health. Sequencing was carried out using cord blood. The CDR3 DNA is TGTGCCAGCAGCCAAGAACAGTCTACCGGGGAGCTGTTTTTT. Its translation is CASSQEQSTGELFF.